The clone carrying this T cell receptor beta chain came up a few times. Its specificity is not known. The data were taken from a study of human T cells and chemical hapten exposure. Overall study: Upper inner arm skin measuring around 2 cm by around 2 cm received 2% DPC for sensitization.

The CDR3 sequence is 17 residues long. J was trimmed by 6 bases and V by 5 bases; bases with no gene match: 12. Germline lookup yields CDR1 SGHTA and CDR2 FQGTGA. Findings and limits, study-wide: Significantly more large CDR3 similarity clusters arose among expanded TCRs than among controls.

TCRdb processed the RACE reads anew with MiXCR; each CDR3 protein has one entry. The sample has some 180,000 distinct CDR3 sequences, around 22% seen once; the top ten hold approximately 6.4%. Time point noted: patch test 1, 2 weeks after DPC sensitization. The treatment here: therapeutic diphenylcyclopropenone sensitization with weekly scalp DPC. Unfractionated whole blood served as the source for total RNA extraction. The specimen was whole blood, collected in connection with sensitization to the hapten diphenylcyclopropenone (DPC). This clonotype was sampled from a woman aged 45-65 years with alopecia areata. Some clones in this sample may be carry-over from other donors' samples. This rearrangement joins TRBV7-3 to TRBJ2-3, with TRBD2 matching 12 bases. CDR3 region: CASSPSLAGGPPDTQYF. The CDR3 DNA is TGTGCCAGCAGCCCCTCACTAGCGGGAGGCCCCCCGGATACGCAGTATTTT.